The 5 T cell receptor beta chains given below trace back to one sample, sequenced in a study of blood T cells in healthy people across ages. PCR was performed a second time for about 7 to 11 cycles using a sample-barcoded 5' primer and a J-beta primer mix. MiXCR was run by TCRdb on the 5' RACE reads, yielding one entry per CDR3 protein. The sample records around 1.5 million distinct CDR3 sequences, roughly a third being singletons. Sample: blood. The receptor source for this set is a woman aged 25 to 39 in good health.

The chain carries TRBV10-3 and TRBJ2-1; 8 bases are a match to TRBD2. Germline trimming cut 5 bases from V and 0 bases from J; bases unmatched to any gene: 6. Germline V gene data show CDR1 as ENHRY and CDR2 as SYGVKD. CDR3 length: 16 residues. The CDR3 DNA reads TGTGCCATCAGTAGGGGGGGGACTAGCTCCTACAATGAGCAGTTCTTC. Its protein is CAISRGGTSSYNEQFF.

The chain uses TRBV4-2 and TRBJ2-3; D perhaps matches TRBD1 (6 bases). The CDR3 covers 15 residues. Germline V gene sequence: CDR1 LGHNA, CDR2 YNFKEQ. The V end lost 0 bases, the J end lost 4 bases, and 11 bases lay between the germline ends. The CDR3 DNA follows: TGTGCCAGCAGCCAAGATACAGGGAGCGCAGATACGCAGTATTTT. Protein: CASSQDTGSADTQYF.

This clonotype has a single count. The rearrangement joins TRBV18 to TRBJ1-5; D is ambiguous. Trimming took off 2 bases at V and 0 bases at J, with 8 bases between the two ends. Germline assignment: CDR1 KGHSH and CDR2 LQKENI. This CDR3 spans 15 amino acids. The CDR3 spells CASSPSANSNQPQHF. In DNA, the CDR3 is TGTGCCAGCTCACCATCGGCAAATAGCAATCAGCCCCAGCATTTT.

The chain carries TRBV7-3 and TRBJ2-3; D is tentatively TRBD1 or TRBD2 (5 bases each). Trimming pared 5 bases from V and 1 base from J, leaving 10 bases between. This CDR3 is built from 14 residues. Germline V gene data show CDR1 as SGHTA and CDR2 as FQGTGA. CDR3 loop: CASSHEGCTDTQYF. CDR3 DNA: TGTGCCAGCAGCCACGAGGGGTGCACAGATACGCAGTATTTT.

This chain joins TRBV4-1 and TRBJ2-1; the D gene is possibly TRBD2 (5 bases). The CDR3 has 15 amino acids. Trimming took 4 bases from V and 6 from J, leaving 16 bases between them. CDR1 MGHRA and CDR2 YSYEKL come from the germline V gene. The CDR3 region is CASSPILKSGNEQFF. For the CDR3, the DNA is TGCGCCAGCAGCCCGATTCTAAAAAGCGGCAATGAGCAGTTCTTC.